This paragraph covers one T cell receptor (beta chain) sequence. Its antigen is not identified. Method: immunoSEQ multiplex PCR; TCRdb's copy keeps in-frame clones and lacks some. Seen here are 55,000 to 85,000 clones, 65% to 85% observed once, and the top ten hold 8% to 10%. This sample was included in a study of T cell responses to AZD1222 COVID-19 vaccine. The CDR3 contains 15 residues. CDR1 SGHRS and CDR2 YFSETQ come from the germline V gene. The germline V and J ends were trimmed by 4 bases and 0 bases, with 12 bases remaining between them. Overall study results and limits: Vaccine-related CD4 TCRs covered spike, predominating at 160-218 and 743-854. White British ancestry dominated among donors, who included more females, and clonal diversity was possibly underestimated. Repertoire sampling happened only post peak T cell response.

Sequencing was performed on peripheral blood, taken on day 0 of AZD1222 vaccination. The receptor was isolated from an adult in good health. The chain combines TRBV5-1 with TRBJ2-3; D remains ambiguous. The CDR3 bases are TGCGCCAGCAGCAAGGACGGGTGGAGCACAGATACGCAGTATTTT. Protein product: CASSKDGWSTDTQYF. Combining the CDR3 with reference TRBV5-1 and TRBJ2-3 gives the whole variable domain KAGVTQTPRYLIKTRGQQVTLSCSPISGHRSVSWYQQTPGQGLQFLFEYFSETQRNKGNFPGRFSGRQFSNSRSEMNVSTLELGDSALYLCASSKDGWSTDTQYFGPGTRLTVL.